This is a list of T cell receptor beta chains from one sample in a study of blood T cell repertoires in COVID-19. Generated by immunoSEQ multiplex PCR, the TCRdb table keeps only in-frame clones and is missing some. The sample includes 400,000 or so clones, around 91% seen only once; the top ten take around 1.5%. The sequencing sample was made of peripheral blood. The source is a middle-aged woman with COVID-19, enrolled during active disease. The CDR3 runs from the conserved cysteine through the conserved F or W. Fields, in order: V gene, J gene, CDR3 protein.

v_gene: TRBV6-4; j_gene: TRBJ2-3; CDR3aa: CASSAEGPTDTQYF
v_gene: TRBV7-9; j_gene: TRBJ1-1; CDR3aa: CASSLQREAFF
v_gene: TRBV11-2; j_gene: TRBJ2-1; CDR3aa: CASSWGRLAPNEQFF
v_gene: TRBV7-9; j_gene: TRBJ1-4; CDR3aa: CASSLQGRELFF
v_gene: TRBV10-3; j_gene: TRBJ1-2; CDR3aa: CAIRGTGPYGYTF
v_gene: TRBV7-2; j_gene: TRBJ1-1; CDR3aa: CASSATGQAFF
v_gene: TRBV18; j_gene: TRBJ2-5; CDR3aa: CASSRQGARGETQYF
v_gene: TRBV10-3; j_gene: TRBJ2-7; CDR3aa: CAIKPGQGLEEQYF
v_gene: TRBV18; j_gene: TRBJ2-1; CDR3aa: CASTPGLAGNNEQFF
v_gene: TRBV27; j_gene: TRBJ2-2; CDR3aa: CASSSSSGGELFF
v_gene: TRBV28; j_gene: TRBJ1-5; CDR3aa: CASSSYGGTGSVYQPQHF
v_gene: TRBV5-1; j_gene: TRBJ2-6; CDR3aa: CASSFIYPGLTPGANVLTF
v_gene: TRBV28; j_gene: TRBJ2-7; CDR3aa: CASSLGGTGGEQYF
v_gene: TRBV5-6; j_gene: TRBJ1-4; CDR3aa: CASSLATGEKLFF
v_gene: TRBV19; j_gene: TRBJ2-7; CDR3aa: CASSISGSSHEQYF
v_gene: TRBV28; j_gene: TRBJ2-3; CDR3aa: CASSITGGAGTDTQYF
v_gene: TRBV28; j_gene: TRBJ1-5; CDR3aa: CASSSQGAPNQPQHF
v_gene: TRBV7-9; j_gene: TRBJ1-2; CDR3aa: CASSSRGEGGYTF
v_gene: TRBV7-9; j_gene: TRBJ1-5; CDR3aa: CASSRGRGNQPQHF
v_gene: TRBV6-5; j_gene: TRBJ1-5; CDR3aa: CASSNDRDNNQPQHF
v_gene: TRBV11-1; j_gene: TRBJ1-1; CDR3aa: CASSYAQGTTEAFF
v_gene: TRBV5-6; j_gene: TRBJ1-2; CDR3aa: CASSLETVPGYTF
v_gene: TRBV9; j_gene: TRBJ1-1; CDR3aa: CASSPDPRLVNTEAFF
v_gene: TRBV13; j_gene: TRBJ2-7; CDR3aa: CASSLLLAGGNEQYF
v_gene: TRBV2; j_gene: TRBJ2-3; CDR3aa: CASSDLGQGADTQYF
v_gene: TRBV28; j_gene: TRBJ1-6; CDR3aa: CASSSRADRGSPLHF
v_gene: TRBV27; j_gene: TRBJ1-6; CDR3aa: CASSGTRSPLHF
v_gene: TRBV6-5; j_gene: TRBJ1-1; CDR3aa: CASSYGGNTEAFF
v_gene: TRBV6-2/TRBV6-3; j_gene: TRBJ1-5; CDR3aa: CASSMTGNQPQHF
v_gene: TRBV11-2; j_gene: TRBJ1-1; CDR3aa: CASSPQGAGAFF
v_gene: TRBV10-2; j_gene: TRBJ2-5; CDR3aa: CASSVSGVGETQYF
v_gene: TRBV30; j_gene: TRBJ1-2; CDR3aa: CAWAGDLYTF
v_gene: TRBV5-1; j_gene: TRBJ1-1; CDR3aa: CASSLGGASTEAFF